This T cell receptor (beta chain) was found in a study of technical replicates of blood from a few donors. Method: immunoSEQ multiplex PCR; TCRdb's copy keeps in-frame clones and lacks some. The sample lists roughly 81,000 clones, 95% to 98% occurring once. The source of this sequence is a human donor in good health. The sequenced sample consisted of T cells isolated from PBMCs.

CDR3 amino acids: CASSESQANEQYF. As DNA, the CDR3 is TGTGCCAGCAGTGAATCCCAGGCCAACGAGCAGTACTTC. This chain connects TRBV2 to TRBJ2-7; the D is unclear. Germline V gene sequence: CDR1 SNHLY, CDR2 FYNNEI. V was pared by 2 bases and J by 5 bases, with 10 bases between. The CDR3 sequence is 13 residues long. The full variable domain, rest sourced from reference TRBV2 and TRBJ2-7, is EPEVTQTPSHQVTQMGQEVILRCVPISNHLYFYWYRQILGQKVEFLVSFYNNEISEKSEIFDDQFSVERPDGSNFTLKIRSTKLEDSAMYFCASSESQANEQYFGPGTRLTVT.